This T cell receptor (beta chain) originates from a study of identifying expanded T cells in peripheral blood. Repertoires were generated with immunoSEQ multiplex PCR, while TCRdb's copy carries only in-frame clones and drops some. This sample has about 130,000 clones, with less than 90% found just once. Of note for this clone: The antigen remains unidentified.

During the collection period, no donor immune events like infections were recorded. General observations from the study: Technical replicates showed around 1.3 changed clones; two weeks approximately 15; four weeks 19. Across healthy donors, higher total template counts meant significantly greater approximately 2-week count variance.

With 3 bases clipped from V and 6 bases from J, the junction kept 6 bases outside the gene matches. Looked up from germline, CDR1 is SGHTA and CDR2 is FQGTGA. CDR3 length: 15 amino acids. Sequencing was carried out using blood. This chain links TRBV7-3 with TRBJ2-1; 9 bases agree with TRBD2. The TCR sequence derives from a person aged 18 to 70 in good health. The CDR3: CASSFGSGRVNEQFF. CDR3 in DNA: TGTGCCAGCAGCTTTGGTAGCGGGAGAGTCAATGAGCAGTTCTTC.